These T cell receptor beta chains were read from a single sample in a study of CD8 T cells in ankylosing spondylitis. In TCRdb, the 5' RACE reads were re-called with MiXCR into one record per CDR3 protein. The top ten hold 0.75% to 0.9% of the sample, which has over 400,000 distinct CDR3 sequences, more than 25% seen once. Sequenced: blood, either unsorted or a sorted T cell fraction (not recorded which). The receptors stem from a male donor with ankylosing spondylitis. Each CDR3 is given with its conserved first and last residue. D genes are given only for firm matches. The size entry is marked missing in some rows and otherwise reads once, few, many or a size class.

>TRBJ1-4|TRBD1|-|TRBV19
TGTGCCAGTAGTAATGGGGACAGGGCAAAGGTGGATTGGGAAAAACTGTTTTTT
CASSNGDRAKVDWEKLFF
>TRBJ2-5|-|many|TRBV7-2
TGTGCCAGCAGCTTACATCGAGAGACCCAGTACTTC
CASSLHRETQYF
>TRBJ1-4|-|-|TRBV3-1
TGTGCCAGCAGCCAAGTTTCTGGACGGATCGAAAAACTGTTTTTT
CASSQVSGRIEKLFF
>TRBJ1-1|-|few|TRBV10-2
TGCGCCACCTCTCAGGCAGGCGGGGCTTTCTTT
CATSQAGGAFF
>TRBJ2-1|TRBD2|-|TRBV20-1
TGCAGTGCTAGCGCTGGACTAGCTAGGGATGAGCAGTTCTTC
CSASAGLARDEQFF
>TRBJ1-2|-|-|TRBV29-1
TGCAGCGGTATCCTGACAAGGTCCCAGGAGTACACCTTC
CSGILTRSQEYTF
>TRBJ1-3|-|-|TRBV25-1
TGTGCCAGCAGTGATGTACAAGGGACTGGAAACACCATATATTTT
CASSDVQGTGNTIYF
>TRBJ1-3|-|few|TRBV6-1
TGTGCCAGCGACGGAGCCAATTCTGGAAACACCATATATTTT
CASDGANSGNTIYF
>TRBJ2-1|TRBD2|-|TRBV2
TGTGCCATAGCGGGCATCCGACTAGCGGGAGGGGGTATCTCCTACAATGAGCAGTTCTTC
CAIAGIRLAGGGISYNEQFF
>TRBJ1-2|-|-|TRBV6-2/TRBV6-3
TGTGCCAGCAGTTACTCGGGACAAACGGCCTACACCTTC
CASSYSGQTAYTF
>TRBJ2-3|TRBD1|-|TRBV7-8
TGTGCCAGCAGCTCAGACAGGGGGGGGACAGATACGCAGTATTTT
CASSSDRGGTDTQYF
>TRBJ2-2|-|few|TRBV29-1
TGCAGCGTTGGTTCGGGACAACTCACCGGGGAGCTGTTTTTT
CSVGSGQLTGELFF
>TRBJ2-2|-|-|TRBV29-1
TGCAGCGTTGGGCGGTCCCTTAACGCCGGGGAGCTGTTTTTT
CSVGRSLNAGELFF